These 21 T cell receptor beta chains share one sample of origin, sequenced in a study of blood T cell repertoires in COVID-19. Profiled with immunoSEQ multiplex PCR; TCRdb holds only in-frame clones, not every one. The sample lists roughly 100,000 clones, under 90% occurring once. What was sequenced was peripheral blood. All receptors derive from an elderly man with acute or convalescent COVID-19.

This chain uses TRBV2 with TRBJ1-1; 9 bases map to TRBD1. Germline V gene sequence: CDR1 SNHLY, CDR2 FYNNEI. V trimming: 0 bases; J trimming: 0 bases; junction bases outside the gene matches: 5. CDR3 length: 17 residues. The CDR3 reads CASSEAVGQGMNTEAFF. The DNA for the CDR3 is TGTGCCAGCAGTGAAGCGGTGGGACAGGGCATGAACACTGAAGCTTTCTTT.

The chain has TRBV6-4 and TRBJ2-7; a weak D match, TRBD1 (5 bases). From germline, CDR1 is MRHNA and CDR2 SNTAGT. Trimming stripped 1 base from V and 0 bases from J, with 13 bases between. The CDR3 sequence is 16 residues long. The CDR3 region has the DNA TGTGCCAGCAGTGACTTGTGGACATCGAGCTCCTACGAGCAGTACTTC. Protein sequence: CASSDLWTSSSYEQYF.

The V call is TRBV4-3, the J call TRBJ2-7; D remains ambiguous. Germline V lookup: CDR1 LGHNA, CDR2 YSLEER. V was trimmed by 0 bases and J by 2 bases, leaving 8 bases between them. The CDR3 is 14 residues long. CDR3 in DNA: TGCGCCAGCAGCCAAGATTGGGCAGCCTACGAGCAGTACTTC. This translates into CASSQDWAAYEQYF.

V and J are TRBV2 and TRBJ1-1; 7 nucleotides line up with TRBD1. This CDR3 is 16 amino acids long. CDR1 is SNHLY, CDR2 FYNNEI, per germline. V shed 7 bases, J shed 3 bases, and the junction held 14 bases outside the gene matches. The CDR3 DNA follows: TGTGCCAGCAACAACCCCGTGGGACAGACTTACACTGAAGCTTTCTTT. This codes for CASNNPVGQTYTEAFF.

This clone was observed a single time. The rearrangement links TRBV6-5 to TRBJ1-4; no clear D. The CDR3 has 13 amino acids. Germline V CDR1 and CDR2: MNHEY, SVGAGI. Trimming cost V 6 bases and J 3 bases, with 8 bases left between them. CDR3 nucleotide sequence: TGTGCCAGCAGCTGGGGAGCTAATGAAAAACTGTTTTTT. It is translated as CASSWGANEKLFF.

This chain joins TRBV3-1 (or the pseudogene TRBV3-2) and TRBJ2-2; TRBD2 matches 7 bases. V was clipped by 1 base and J by 6 bases; unmatched bases: 2. The length of the CDR3 is 14 residues. Germline V gene sequence: CDR1 LGHDT, CDR2 YNNKEL (reference sequence). Here the CDR3 DNA reads TGTGCCAGCAGCCAAGTTGGGGGGGCCGGGGAGCTGTTTTTT. It specifies CASSQVGGAGELFF.

This clone was seen more than once but under ten times. The chain combines TRBV5-1 with TRBJ2-7, with D possibly being TRBD1 (6 bases). CDR1 and CDR2 (germline): SGHRS, YFSETQ. The germline V and J ends were trimmed by 4 bases and 7 bases, with 18 bases remaining between them. This CDR3 comprises 14 residues. DNA of the CDR3: TGCGCCAGCAGCAGATACAGGGAGACGGAGGAGCAGTACTTC. The encoded protein is CASSRYRETEEQYF. Together with reference TRBV5-1 and TRBJ2-7, the CDR3 gives the full variable domain: KAGVTQTPRYLIKTRGQQVTLSCSPISGHRSVSWYQQTPGQGLQFLFEYFSETQRNKGNFPGRFSGRQFSNSRSEMNVSTLELGDSALYLCASSRYRETEEQYFGPGTRLTVT.

The chain links TRBV6-5 to TRBJ1-3; maybe TRBD1 (5 bases). V lost 7 bases to trimming and J lost 3 bases, with 13 bases between them. Germline CDR1 and CDR2: MNHEY and SVGAGI. The CDR3 is made up of 14 amino acids. The CDR3 DNA is TGTGCCAGCAAACAGGCTCTCCTTGGAAACACCATATATTTT. It codes for CASKQALLGNTIYF.

The chain combines TRBV24-1 with TRBJ1-2; D might be TRBD1 (5 bases). The CDR3 spans 15 residues. The germline CDR1 and CDR2 sequences are KGHDR and SFDVKD. The V end lost 3 bases, the J end lost 3 bases, and 13 bases lay between the germline ends. CDR3 bases: TGTGCCACCAGTGATGCGGGGGACCGGGACTATGGCTACACCTTC. Translation: CATSDAGDRDYGYTF.

The J gene is TRBJ1-5, the V gene TRBV6-1, with D possibly TRBD1 on 5 matching bases. V shed 0 bases and J shed 2 bases, with 11 bases lying between them. CDR1 and CDR2 (germline): MNHNS, SASEGT. CDR3 length: 16 amino acids. CDR3 bases: TGTGCCAGCAGTGAAGCGGGGGGGAGTGGCAATCAGCCCCAGCATTTT. Protein: CASSEAGGSGNQPQHF.

This chain connects TRBV10-2 to TRBJ1-1; 8 bases line up with TRBD1. V trimming: 6 bases; J trimming: 5 bases; junction bases outside the gene matches: 11. The CDR3 is 15 amino acids. CDR1 WSHSY and CDR2 SAAADI come from the germline V gene. In DNA, the CDR3 is TGCGCCAGCAGGAAGAAACAGGGGGATAGAACTGAAGCTTTCTTT. Translating it yields CASRKKQGDRTEAFF.

The chain combines TRBV6-6 with TRBJ2-1; tentative D call: TRBD2 (6 bases). Trimming stripped 2 bases from V and 4 bases from J, with 12 bases between. This CDR3 has 15 residues. CDR1 is MNHNY and CDR2 is SVGAGI in the germline V gene (reference sequence). The CDR3 region is CASSYSGPSYNEQFF. CDR3 bases: TGTGCCAGCAGTTACAGCGGGCCGAGTTACAATGAGCAGTTCTTC.

This clone was picked up one time. J is TRBJ1-4 and V is TRBV5-4; D not certain. Germline CDR1 SGHNT, CDR2 YYREEE (reference sequence). This CDR3 contains 15 residues. V was clipped by 0 bases and J by 0 bases, with 6 bases between them. CDR3 nucleotides: TGTGCCAGCAGCTTGGATAGTGCAACTAATGAAAAACTGTTTTTT. As protein: CASSLDSATNEKLFF.

The rearrangement links TRBV20-1 to TRBJ2-1, with TRBD1 matching over 7 bases. Germline CDR1 is DFQATT and CDR2 is SNEGSKA (reference sequence). The CDR3 has 16 residues. The junction had 8 bases not matched to a gene; V was cut back by 3 bases and J by 0 bases. The CDR3 sequence is CSASGEGARSYNEQFF. CDR3 nucleotide sequence: TGCAGTGCTAGTGGCGAGGGGGCCCGCTCCTACAATGAGCAGTTCTTC.

This sequence joins TRBV19 and TRBJ1-5; TRBD1 is a possible D gene (5 bases). Trimming took off 5 bases at V and 0 bases at J, with 11 bases between the two ends. CDR1 is LNHDA, CDR2 SQIVND, per germline (reference sequence). The CDR3 has 15 residues. CDR3 nucleotides: TGTGCCAGTAGTTTCCAGGGATATAGCAATCAGCCCCAGCATTTT. It encodes CASSFQGYSNQPQHF.

This clone came up once. V usage is TRBV25-1 and J usage is TRBJ2-1; 8 bases line up with TRBD2. Trimming at V came to 5 bases and at J to 7 bases, leaving 7 bases not matched to a gene. The length of the CDR3 is 14 residues. Germline loops: CDR1 MGHDK, CDR2 SYGVNS. The CDR3 loop is CASSPGTRRNEQFF. The CDR3 DNA follows: TGTGCCAGCAGTCCCGGGACTAGGAGGAATGAGCAGTTCTTC.

This chain links TRBV29-1 with TRBJ2-1; 8 positions agree with TRBD1. This CDR3 comprises 16 residues. J gave up 2 bases and V 0 bases, and 6 bases lay outside the gene matches. Germline CDR1 is SQVTM and CDR2 is ANQGSEA. Here the CDR3 DNA reads TGCAGCGTTGAAGATGGGACAGGAGGAACCTACAATGAGCAGTTCTTC. Its protein product is CSVEDGTGGTYNEQFF.

V gene TRBV6-5 combines with J gene TRBJ2-1; TRBD2 aligns across 13 bases. Per germline, CDR1 MNHEY and CDR2 SVGAGI. The CDR3 consists of 15 residues. After removal of 5 bases from V and 5 bases from J, the junction contained 3 bases not matched to a gene. CDR3 DNA: TGTGCCAGCAGTCGCGGGACTAGCGGGAACAATGAGCAGTTCTTC. It specifies CASSRGTSGNNEQFF.

The chain couples TRBV5-1 to TRBJ1-2; tentatively, D is TRBD1 (6 bases). V gave up 0 bases and J gave up 2 bases, with 11 bases separating them. This CDR3 is built from 15 residues. Germline lookup yields CDR1 SGHRS and CDR2 YFSETQ. CDR3 in DNA: TGCGCCAGCAGCTTGGGGGACATCTTAAACTATGGCTACACCTTC. This translates into CASSLGDILNYGYTF.

The chain couples TRBV4-3 to TRBJ2-3; TRBD2 matches at 7 bases. Germline V lookup: CDR1 LGHNA, CDR2 YSLEER. CDR3 size: 15 residues. Trimming removed 0 bases from V and 2 bases from J; junction bases left unmatched: 2. Written as DNA, the CDR3 is TGCGCCAGCAGCCAAGATAGCGGGTCCACAGATACGCAGTATTTT. Translating gives CASSQDSGSTDTQYF.

The chain combines TRBV24-1 with TRBJ2-5, with TRBD1 identical over 9 bases. The CDR3 extends over 16 amino acids. CDR1 and CDR2 from the germline V gene are KGHDR and SFDVKD. The junction had 9 bases not matched to a gene; V was cut back by 3 bases and J by 5 bases. Here the CDR3 reads CATSDPGQGGGETQYF. CDR3 in DNA: TGTGCCACCAGTGATCCGGGACAGGGTGGGGGTGAGACCCAGTACTTC.